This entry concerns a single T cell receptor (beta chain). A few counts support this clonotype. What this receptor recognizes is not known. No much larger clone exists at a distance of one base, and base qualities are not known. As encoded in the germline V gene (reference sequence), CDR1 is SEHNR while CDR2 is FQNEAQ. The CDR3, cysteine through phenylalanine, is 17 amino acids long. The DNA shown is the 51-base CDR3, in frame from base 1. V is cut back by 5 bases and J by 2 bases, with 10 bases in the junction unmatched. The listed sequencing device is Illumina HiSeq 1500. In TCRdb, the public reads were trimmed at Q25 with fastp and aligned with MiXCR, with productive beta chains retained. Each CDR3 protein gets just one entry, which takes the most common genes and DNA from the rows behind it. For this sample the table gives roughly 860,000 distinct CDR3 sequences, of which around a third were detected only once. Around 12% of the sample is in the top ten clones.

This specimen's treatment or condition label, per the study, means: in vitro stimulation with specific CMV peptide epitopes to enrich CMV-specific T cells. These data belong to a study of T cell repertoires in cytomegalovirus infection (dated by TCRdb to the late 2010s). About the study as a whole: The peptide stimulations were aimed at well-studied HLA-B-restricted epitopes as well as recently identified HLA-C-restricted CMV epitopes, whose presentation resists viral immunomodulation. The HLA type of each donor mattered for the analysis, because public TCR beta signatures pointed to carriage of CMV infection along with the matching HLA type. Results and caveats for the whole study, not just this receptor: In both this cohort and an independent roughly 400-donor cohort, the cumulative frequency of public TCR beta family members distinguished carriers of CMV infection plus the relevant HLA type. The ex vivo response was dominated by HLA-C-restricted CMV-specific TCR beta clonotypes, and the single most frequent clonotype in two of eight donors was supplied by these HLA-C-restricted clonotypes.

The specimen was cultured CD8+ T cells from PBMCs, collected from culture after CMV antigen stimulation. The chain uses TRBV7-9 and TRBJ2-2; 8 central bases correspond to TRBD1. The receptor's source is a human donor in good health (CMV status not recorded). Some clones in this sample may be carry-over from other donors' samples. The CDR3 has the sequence CASSATFRGPNTGELFF. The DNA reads TGTGCCAGCAGCGCGACATTCAGGGGGCCCAACACCGGGGAGCTGTTTTTT.